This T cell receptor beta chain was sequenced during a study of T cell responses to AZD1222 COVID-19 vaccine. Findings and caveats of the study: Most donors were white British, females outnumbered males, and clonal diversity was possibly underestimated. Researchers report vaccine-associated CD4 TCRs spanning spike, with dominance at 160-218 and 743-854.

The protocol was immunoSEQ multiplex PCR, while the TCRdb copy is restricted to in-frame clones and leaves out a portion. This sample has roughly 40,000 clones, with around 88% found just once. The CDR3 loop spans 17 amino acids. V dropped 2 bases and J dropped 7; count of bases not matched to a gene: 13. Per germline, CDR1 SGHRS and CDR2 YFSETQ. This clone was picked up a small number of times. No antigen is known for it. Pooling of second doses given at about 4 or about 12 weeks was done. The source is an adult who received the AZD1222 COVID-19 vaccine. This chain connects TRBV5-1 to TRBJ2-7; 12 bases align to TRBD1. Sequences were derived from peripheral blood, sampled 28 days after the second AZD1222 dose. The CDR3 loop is CASSFGDRGRAGREQYF. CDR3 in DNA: TGCGCCAGCAGCTTCGGGGACAGGGGGCGCGCTGGGAGGGAGCAGTACTTC.